In its sample, the clone carrying this T cell receptor beta chain was seen a few times. This sample was included in a study of T cell responses to AZD1222 COVID-19 vaccine. This table comes from immunoSEQ multiplex PCR, and its TCRdb copy is limited to in-frame clones, with some not included. The data show 140,000 to 150,000 clones, about 93% seen once. This specimen was peripheral blood, taken on day 0 of AZD1222 vaccination. The TCR originated in an adult in good health.

The CDR3 sequence: CASSESWSGFGGNEKLFF. The CDR3 nucleotides read TGTGCCAGCAGTGAATCGTGGTCGGGGTTTGGGGGAAATGAAAAACTGTTTTTT. The genes are TRBV6-1 and TRBJ1-4, with D tentatively TRBD1 (5 bases). The CDR3 runs 18 residues. V lost 2 bases to trimming and J lost 5 bases, with 21 bases between them. Per germline, CDR1 MNHNS and CDR2 SASEGT.